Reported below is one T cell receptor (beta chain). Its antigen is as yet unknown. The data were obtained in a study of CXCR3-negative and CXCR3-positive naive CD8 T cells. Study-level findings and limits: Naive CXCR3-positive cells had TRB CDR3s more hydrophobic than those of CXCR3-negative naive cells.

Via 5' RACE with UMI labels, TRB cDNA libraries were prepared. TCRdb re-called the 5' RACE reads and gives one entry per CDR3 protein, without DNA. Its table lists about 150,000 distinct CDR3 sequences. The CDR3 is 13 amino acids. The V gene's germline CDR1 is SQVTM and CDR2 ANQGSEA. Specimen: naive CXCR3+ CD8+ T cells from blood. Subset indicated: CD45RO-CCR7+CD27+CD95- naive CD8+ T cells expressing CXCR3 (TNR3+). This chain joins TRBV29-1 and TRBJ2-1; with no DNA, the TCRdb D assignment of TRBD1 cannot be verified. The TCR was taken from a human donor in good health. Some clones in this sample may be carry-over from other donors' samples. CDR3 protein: CSVVDRDYNEQFF.